A single sample is the source of the 20 T cell receptor beta chains below, sequenced in a study of OX40 agonist ivuxolimab in advanced cancers. Produced via immunoSEQ multiplex PCR; TCRdb's table is partial and in-frame only. The table lists tens of thousands of clones, roughly 85% of them singletons. This specimen was CD4+ or CD8+ T cells sorted from blood, taken in a trial of the OX40 agonist ivuxolimab. The receptors here all came from an adult with an advanced solid tumor such as melanoma, head and neck, liver or kidney cancer.

The chain couples TRBV29-1 to TRBJ2-7; the D gene is possibly TRBD1 (5 bases). CDR3 length: 15 amino acids. Germline values: CDR1 SQVTM, CDR2 ANQGSEA. The V end lost 8 bases, the J end lost 0 bases, and 20 bases lay between the germline ends. CDR3 nucleotides: TGCAGCCTCCAGGATATACGACAGTGCTCCTACGAGCAGTACTTC. The encoded protein is CSLQDIRQCSYEQYF.

This chain links TRBV7-3 with TRBJ2-3; 12 bases fit TRBD2. Per the germline V gene, CDR1 is SGHTA and CDR2 is FQGTGA. Trimming removed 5 bases from V and 2 bases from J; junction bases left unmatched: 5. This CDR3 spans 16 amino acids. The CDR3 here is CASSHLAGGTTDTQYF. CDR3 sequence (DNA): TGTGCCAGCAGCCACCTAGCGGGGGGGACCACAGATACGCAGTATTTT.

The rearrangement joins TRBV9 to TRBJ2-5; a possible D gene is TRBD2 (5 bases). V was trimmed by 0 bases and J by 6 bases, leaving 15 bases between them. Germline CDR1 and CDR2: SGDLS and YYNGEE. The CDR3 is made up of 15 amino acids. The CDR3 sequence: CASSVDSGREQTQYF. CDR3 DNA: TGTGCCAGCAGCGTAGACAGCGGACGGGAACAGACCCAGTACTTC.

This chain links TRBV6-5 with TRBJ1-5; D unresolved. This CDR3 region has 15 residues. CDR1 MNHEY and CDR2 SVGAGI come from the germline V gene. V lost 0 bases to trimming and J lost 3 bases, with 9 bases between them. Here the CDR3 DNA reads TGTGCCAGCAGTTACTCTGGGTCTCTCAATCAGCCCCAGCATTTT. It specifies CASSYSGSLNQPQHF.

The chain links TRBV5-8 to TRBJ1-1, with a possible D match to TRBD1 (5 bases). The CDR3 has 14 residues. The germline V gene encodes CDR1 SGHTS and CDR2 YDEGEE. The V end lost 2 bases, the J end lost 0 bases, and 8 bases lay between the germline ends. Here the CDR3 DNA reads TGTGCCAGCAGCTTAACAGGCGTGAACACTGAAGCTTTCTTT. Translating gives CASSLTGVNTEAFF.

The chain recombines TRBV7-2 with TRBJ1-2; tentative D call: TRBD1 (6 bases). V was shortened by 2 bases and J by 8 bases, with 21 bases between the two germline ends. This CDR3 region has 16 residues. Per germline, CDR1 SGHTA and CDR2 FQGNSA. CDR3 sequence reads: CASSLPTGTAWGGYTF. The CDR3 bases are TGTGCCAGCAGCTTACCTACAGGGACCGCTTGGGGGGGCTACACCTTC.

The chain joins TRBV19 to TRBJ2-5; D is undetermined. Trimming took off 2 bases at V and 2 bases at J, with 6 bases between the two ends. CDR3 length: 13 residues. Germline-derived CDR1 and CDR2 are LNHDA and SQIVND (reference sequence). CDR3 nucleotides: TGTGCCAGTAGTATATCTACTCAAGAGACCCAGTACTTC. It yields the protein CASSISTQETQYF.

V and J are TRBV14 and TRBJ2-3; 7 bases fit TRBD1. The CDR3 is 16 amino acids. CDR1 and CDR2 (germline): SGHDN, FVKESK. With V trimmed by 2 bases and J by 2 bases, 7 bases remained unmatched. CDR3 protein: CASSQRMDRYTDTQYF. CDR3 sequence (DNA): TGTGCCAGCAGCCAAAGGATGGACAGGTACACAGATACGCAGTATTTT.

V gene TRBV5-8 combines with J gene TRBJ1-5; D ambiguous. V was clipped by 3 bases and J by 0 bases, with 10 bases between them. Germline CDR1 SGHTS, CDR2 YDEGEE. This CDR3 has 15 amino acids. CDR3 protein: CASSSDGDSNQPQHF. In DNA, the CDR3 is TGTGCCAGCAGCTCGGACGGTGATAGCAATCAGCCCCAGCATTTT.

The count of this clone is one. V and J are TRBV11-2 and TRBJ2-3; TRBD2 is a possible D gene (5 bases). Germline V gene data show CDR1 as SGHAT and CDR2 as FQNNGV. The germline V and J ends were trimmed by 3 bases and 2 bases, with 12 bases remaining between them. This CDR3 comprises 15 residues. The DNA for the CDR3 is TGTGCCAGCAGCTTTAGAGGGCGAGCCACAGATACGCAGTATTTT. It yields the protein CASSFRGRATDTQYF.

This clone was picked up a small number of times. The V gene is TRBV5-1, the J gene TRBJ1-6; 10 bases fit TRBD1. V shed 3 bases and J 8 bases; nucleotides not matched to a gene: 5. Germline V gene sequence: CDR1 SGHRS, CDR2 YFSETQ. CDR3 length equals 15 residues. In nucleotides, the CDR3 is TGCGCCAGCAGCTCGACAGGGGGCAAGGATTCACCCCTCCACTTT. Its protein is CASSSTGGKDSPLHF.

The rearrangement uses TRBV6-5 and TRBJ1-2, with D maybe TRBD1 (6 bases). The germline V gene has CDR1 MNHEY and CDR2 SVGAGI. The CDR3 is 13 amino acids. V lost 5 bases and J lost 8, with 15 bases in between. This CDR3 is CASSPGVALGYTF. The CDR3 coding sequence is TGTGCCAGCAGTCCAGGGGTGGCGCTGGGCTACACCTTC.

This clone was counted between two and nine times. The chain couples TRBV5-4 to TRBJ1-2, with D possibly being TRBD1 (6 bases). V was clipped by 4 bases and J by 7 bases, with 17 bases between them. CDR1 and CDR2 (germline): SGHNT, YYREEE (reference sequence). The CDR3 is made up of 14 amino acids. The DNA of the CDR3 is TGTGCCAGCAGCGTCGGACAGCTTGAGGTTGGCTACACCTTC. As protein: CASSVGQLEVGYTF.

In DNA, the CDR3 is TGTGCCAGCAGTGTCAGCTCGTTAGCCAAAAACATTCAGTACTTC. Translating it yields CASSVSSLAKNIQYF. The chain joins TRBV6-5 to TRBJ2-4; D gene ambiguous. V lost 5 bases and J 0 bases, leaving 11 bases between the germline ends. Germline CDR1 and CDR2: MNHEY and SVGAGI. The CDR3 totals 15 residues.

Note on this clone: One junction end does not reproduce the germline sequence, and a read error may be involved. This rearrangement joins TRBV5-1 to TRBJ1-3; TRBD1 aligns across 7 bases. The CDR3 sequence is 15 residues long. Looked up from germline, CDR1 is SGHRS and CDR2 is YFSETQ. CDR3 in DNA: TGCGCCGGCAGCCAGCAGGGGGGAGATGGAAACACCATATATTTT. Protein product: CAGSQQGGDGNTIYF. Complete variable domain (other parts from reference TRBV5-1 and TRBJ1-3): KAGVTQTPRYLIKTRGQQVTLSCSPISGHRSVSWYQQTPGQGLQFLFEYFSETQRNKGNFPGRFSGRQFSNSRSEMNVSTLELGDSALYLCAGSQQGGDGNTIYFGEGSWLTVV.

The rearrangement links TRBV6-4 to TRBJ1-2; TRBD1 aligns across 7 bases. The CDR3 sequence is 14 residues long. CDR1 is MRHNA, CDR2 SNTAGT, per germline. With 1 base clipped from V and 6 bases from J, the junction kept 5 bases outside the gene matches. Here the CDR3 DNA reads TGTGCCAGCAGTGACTTTAGTACAGGGGATGGCTACACCTTC. This sequence encodes CASSDFSTGDGYTF.

V usage is TRBV5-3 and J usage is TRBJ1-5; maybe TRBD1 (6 bases). TRBV5-3 is an ORF for which the function is uncertain. The CDR3 has 17 amino acids. Trimming took off 1 base at V and 4 bases at J, with 18 bases between the two ends. The CDR3 is CARSLHPDGGRNQPQHF. The CDR3 DNA is TGTGCCAGAAGCTTGCATCCGGACGGGGGGCGAAATCAGCCCCAGCATTTT.

The chain couples TRBV7-2 to TRBJ2-7; TRBD1 agrees at 8 bases. This CDR3 has 15 residues. V lost 2 bases, J lost 2 bases, and 5 bases stayed unmatched. The V gene's germline CDR1 is SGHTA and CDR2 FQGNSA. As DNA, the CDR3 is TGTGCCAGCAGCTTAACAGGGGGACAGACCTACGAGCAGTACTTC. Translated: CASSLTGGQTYEQYF.

The rearrangement joins TRBV7-2 to TRBJ2-1; D gene uncertain. Germline assignment: CDR1 SGHTA and CDR2 FQGNSA. This CDR3 spans 15 amino acids. The V gene lost 1 base and the J gene lost 0 bases, with 7 bases spanning the gap. The CDR3 loop is CASSLGPDSYNEQFF. CDR3 bases: TGTGCCAGCAGCTTAGGGCCGGACTCCTACAATGAGCAGTTCTTC.

The chain employs TRBV10-3 and TRBJ2-3; D gene ambiguous. The V end was cut by 2 bases, the J end by 2 bases, with 11 bases between. The CDR3 has 15 residues. CDR1 is ENHRY and CDR2 is SYGVKD in the germline V gene. Here the CDR3 reads CAISEGLSSTDTQYF. For the CDR3, the DNA is TGTGCCATCAGTGAGGGCCTTTCCTCCACAGATACGCAGTATTTT.